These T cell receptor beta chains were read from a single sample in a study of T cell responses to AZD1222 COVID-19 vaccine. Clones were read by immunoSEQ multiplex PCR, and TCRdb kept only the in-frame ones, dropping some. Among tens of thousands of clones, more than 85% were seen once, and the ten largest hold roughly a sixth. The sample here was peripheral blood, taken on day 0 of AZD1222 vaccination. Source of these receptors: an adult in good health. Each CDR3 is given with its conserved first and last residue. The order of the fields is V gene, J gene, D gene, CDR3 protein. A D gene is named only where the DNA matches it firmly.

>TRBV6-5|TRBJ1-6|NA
CASAPGVINSPLHF
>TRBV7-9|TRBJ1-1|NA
CASSLRQGDTEAFF
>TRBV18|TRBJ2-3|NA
CASSPGTQRTDTQYF
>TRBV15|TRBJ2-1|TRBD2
CATSRGLAGGPGNEQFF
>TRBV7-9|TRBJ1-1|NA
CASSVTGTPEAFF
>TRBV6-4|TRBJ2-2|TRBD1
CASSGQGGGELFF
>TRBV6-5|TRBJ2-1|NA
CASSYSVGRSEQFF
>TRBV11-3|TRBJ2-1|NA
CASSWRTQGNEQFF
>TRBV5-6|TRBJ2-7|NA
CASSSPSSYEQYF
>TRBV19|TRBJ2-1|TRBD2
CASSKTSGRHNEQFF
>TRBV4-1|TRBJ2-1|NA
CASSQRSPQFF
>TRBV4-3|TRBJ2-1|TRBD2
CASSPGTSGGVWEQFF
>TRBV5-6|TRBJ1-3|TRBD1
CASSLPTGGRSGNTIYF
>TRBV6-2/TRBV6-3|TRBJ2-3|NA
CASSYLGHDTQYF
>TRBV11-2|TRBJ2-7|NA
CASSVDGGFTYEQYF
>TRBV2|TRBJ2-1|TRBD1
CASSEMWTGGYNEQFF
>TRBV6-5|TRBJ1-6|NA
CASSSPGFDSPLHF
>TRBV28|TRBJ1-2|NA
CASSPQGIYGYTF
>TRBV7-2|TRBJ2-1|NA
CASSSSGFQGHNEQFF
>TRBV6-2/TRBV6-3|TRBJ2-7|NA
CASSYSRRPIKQYF
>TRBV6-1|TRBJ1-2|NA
CASSERADNYGYTF
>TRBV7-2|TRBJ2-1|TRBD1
CASSAGQGTYNEQFF
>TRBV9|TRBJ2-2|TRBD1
CASSVRTGTGELFF
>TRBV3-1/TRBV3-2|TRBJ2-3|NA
CASSQEGEITDTQYF
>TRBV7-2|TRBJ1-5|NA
CASSLVRDSNQPQHF
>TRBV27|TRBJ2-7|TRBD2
CASSLEAGGWPYEQYF
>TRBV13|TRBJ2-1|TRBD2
CASSILAGGHKDEQFF
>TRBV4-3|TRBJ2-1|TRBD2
CASSQGTGSSGWNEQFF
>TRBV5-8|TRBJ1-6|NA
CASSLERRIISRSPLHF
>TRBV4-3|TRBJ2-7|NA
CASSQVAGIEQYF
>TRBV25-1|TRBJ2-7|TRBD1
CATSSPTGSYEQYF
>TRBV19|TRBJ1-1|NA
CASSRRVTEAFF
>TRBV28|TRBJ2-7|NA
CASSPSGTGTYEQYF
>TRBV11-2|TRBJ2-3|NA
CAVNTAGNTDTQYF
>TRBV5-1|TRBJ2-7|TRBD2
CASSLRPPGTSGMGPYEQYF
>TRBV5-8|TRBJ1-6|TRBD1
CASSQRDRDNSPLHF
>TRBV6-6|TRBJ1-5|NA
CASSYGDGQPQHF
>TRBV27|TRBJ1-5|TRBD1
CASGPRWTGPNQPQHF
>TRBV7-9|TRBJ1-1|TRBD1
CASSLGGQLEAFF
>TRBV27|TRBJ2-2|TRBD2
CASSLGSAPGLAGAVGELFF
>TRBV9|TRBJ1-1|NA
CASSVGSGGNTEAFF
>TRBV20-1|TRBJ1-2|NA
CSADRVYGYTF
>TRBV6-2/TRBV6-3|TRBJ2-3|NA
CASSYGDLDTQYF
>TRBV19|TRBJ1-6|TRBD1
CASSTGGNSPLHF
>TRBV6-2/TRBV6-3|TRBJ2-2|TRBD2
CASSRRGANTGELFF
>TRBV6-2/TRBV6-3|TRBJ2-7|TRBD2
CASSYRMAGGPGDEQYF
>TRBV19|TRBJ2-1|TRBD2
CASRELAGERNEQFF
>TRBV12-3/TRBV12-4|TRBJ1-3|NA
CASSLLQGNTIYF
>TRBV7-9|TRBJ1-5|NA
CASSLDLGPNQPQHF
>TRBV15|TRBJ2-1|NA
CATSSRRGEQFF
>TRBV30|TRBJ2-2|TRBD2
CAWSVTSGGAAGELFF